The 2 T cell receptor beta chains in this list originate from one sample, sequenced in a study of regulatory T cells in long-lasting Graves disease listed by TCRdb under 2021. The sample's time point label, in plain terms: persistent/refractory GD, antithyroid drugs over 5 years with positive TRAb. For both TCR sequencing and RNA sequencing, RNA was extracted from PBMCs in TRIzol. The library relied on multiplex PCR. These reads were obtained on an Illumina HiSeq 4000. iRepertoire HTBI primers and Arm-PCR amplification of CDR3 regions were used to construct TCR beta libraries. In TCRdb, the public reads were trimmed at Q25 with fastp and aligned with MiXCR, with productive beta chains retained. Merged by CDR3 protein, the rows form single entries marked with the most common genes and DNA. For this sample the table gives some 420,000 distinct CDR3 sequences, of which about 20% were detected only once. The top ten hold around 14% of the sample.

Sequences were derived from peripheral blood mononuclear cells (PBMCs), sampled when the disease was refractory, from a patient treated with antithyroid drugs. The receptor source for this set is a female donor with Graves disease.

CDR3 sequence: CASRRTFRRNEQFF. The CDR3 coding sequence is TGTGCCAGCAGGAGGACCTTCCGCCGCAATGAGCAGTTCTTC. This chain joins TRBV12-3 or TRBV12-4 and TRBJ2-1; the D is unclear. The CDR3 has 14 residues. The ends were cut back, 6 bases at V and 6 bases at J, with 15 bases in the middle.

This clonotype was observed at least ten times. The chain has TRBV10-3 and TRBJ1-1, with D hard to call. The CDR3 consists of 14 residues. Germline V lookup: CDR1 ENHRY, CDR2 SYGVKD. V was trimmed by 2 bases and J by 3 bases, leaving 10 bases between them. The CDR3 is CAISEVDSHTEAFF. CDR3 nucleotides: TGTGCCATCAGTGAGGTGGATAGTCACACTGAAGCTTTCTTT.